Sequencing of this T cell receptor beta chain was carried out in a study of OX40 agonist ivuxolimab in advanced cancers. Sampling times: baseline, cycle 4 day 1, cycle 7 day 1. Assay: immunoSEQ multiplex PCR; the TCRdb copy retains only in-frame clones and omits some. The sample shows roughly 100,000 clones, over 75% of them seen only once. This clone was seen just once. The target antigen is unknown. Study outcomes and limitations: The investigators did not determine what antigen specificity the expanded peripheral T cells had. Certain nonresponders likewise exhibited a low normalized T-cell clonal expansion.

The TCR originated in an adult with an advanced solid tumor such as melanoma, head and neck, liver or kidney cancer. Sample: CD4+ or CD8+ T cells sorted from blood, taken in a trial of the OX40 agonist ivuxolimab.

CDR3 DNA: TGTGCCAGCAGCCAGGGCCCGGGACAGGGCTTCAATTCACCCCTCCACTTT. It codes for CASSQGPGQGFNSPLHF. The chain joins TRBV25-1 to TRBJ1-6, with 9 bases aligning to TRBD1. V was pared by 6 bases and J by 7 bases, with 13 bases of the junction left unmatched. The CDR3 runs to 17 residues. In germline, CDR1 is MGHDK, CDR2 SYGVNS.